The 30 T cell receptor beta chains listed next were all sequenced from one sample in a study of early T cells in non-severe SARS-CoV-2 infection. TCRdb independently ran MiXCR on the 5' RACE reads; one entry per CDR3 protein. Of about 59,000 distinct CDR3 sequences listed, approximately 13% are singletons. The material was whole blood, obtained at baseline. Receptors originate from an adult who was a healthcare worker with PCR-confirmed SARS-CoV-2 infection or an uninfected control (not recorded which).

There are many counts of this clonotype. The chain has TRBV10-3 and TRBJ2-5; a weak D match, TRBD1 (5 bases). The CDR3 sequence is 13 residues long. Looked up from germline, CDR1 is ENHRY and CDR2 is SYGVKD. Deletions cut 6 bases from V and 2 bases from J, with 10 bases between. The CDR3 coding sequence is TGTGCCATCAGCCGACAGCGTCAAGAGACCCAGTACTTC. This sequence encodes CAISRQRQETQYF.

V and J are TRBV9 and TRBJ1-2; tentative D call: TRBD1 (5 bases). The V gene lost 2 bases and the J gene lost 7 bases, with 18 bases spanning the gap. The germline V gene has CDR1 SGDLS and CDR2 YYNGEE. This CDR3 contains 15 residues. DNA of the CDR3: TGTGCCAGCAGCGTTCTAGGGGCCGGGCTATCTGGCTACACCTTC. The encoded protein is CASSVLGAGLSGYTF.

This clonotype was observed a few times. The rearrangement joins TRBV6-1 to TRBJ2-3; possibly TRBD2 for D (5 bases). Germline V gives CDR1 MNHNS, CDR2 SASEGT. V lost 3 bases and J 1 base, leaving 8 bases between the germline ends. This CDR3 spans 14 amino acids. CDR3 DNA sequence: TGTGCCAGCAGTGATAACGGGGGCACAGATACGCAGTATTTT. Its protein product is CASSDNGGTDTQYF.

The CDR3 nucleotides read TGTGCCAGCAGCCAACCCCTGGCGGGGAGAGGCAAAAACATTCAGTACTTC. Its protein is CASSQPLAGRGKNIQYF. This rearrangement joins TRBV3-1 to TRBJ2-4, with D maybe TRBD2 (6 bases). Between the trimmed V and J ends, which lost 2 bases and 3 bases, there was a span of 17 bases. Germline CDR1 reads LGHDT; CDR2 reads YNNKEL (reference sequence). This CDR3 is built from 17 residues.

Regarding this clonotype: At one boundary the junction diverges from the germline segment, which might be a read error. CDR3 DNA sequence: TGTGCCAGCAGTGCCGCGACAGGCTATCTTGAAGCTTTTTTT. Translating it yields CASSAATGYLEAFF. This chain connects TRBV25-1 to TRBJ1-1; TRBD1 might be the D (6 bases). The CDR3 consists of 14 residues. The V gene's germline CDR1 is MGHDK and CDR2 SYGVNS.

There are many counts of this clonotype. The chain employs TRBV6-1 and TRBJ2-5; weak D call: TRBD2 (6 bases). The CDR3 length is 16 residues. CDR1 is MNHNS and CDR2 is SASEGT in the germline V gene. Trimming took off 0 bases at V and 4 bases at J, with 15 bases between the two ends. CDR3 DNA sequence: TGTGCCAGCAGTGAAGCGCCGATAGCGGCCCGAGAGACCCAGTACTTC. It is translated as CASSEAPIAARETQYF.

The chain links TRBV20-1 to TRBJ1-5; D not resolved. The V gene lost 1 base and the J gene lost 1 base, with 8 bases spanning the gap. The germline gives CDR1 DFQATT, CDR2 SNEGSKA (reference sequence). The CDR3 is 14 amino acids. In nucleotides, the CDR3 is TGCAGTGCTAGAGGGCAGATAAGCAATCAGCCCCAGCATTTT. Translated, it gives CSARGQISNQPQHF.

V gene TRBV14 combines with J gene TRBJ2-7, with unresolved D. This CDR3 is built from 13 residues. V was shortened by 0 bases and J by 5 bases, with 8 bases between the two germline ends. Germline V gene sequence: CDR1 SGHDN, CDR2 FVKESK. CDR3 sequence (DNA): TGTGCCAGCAGCCAAGAAGGTCACCACGAGCAGTACTTC. This gives the protein CASSQEGHHEQYF.

This clonotype was detected ten times or more. The rearrangement joins TRBV20-1 to TRBJ1-5, with 9 bases matching TRBD1. The junction had 8 bases not matched to a gene; V was cut back by 4 bases and J by 4 bases. The CDR3 runs 15 residues. The germline gives CDR1 DFQATT, CDR2 SNEGSKA (reference sequence). The chain's CDR3 is CSAIKGTGWNQPQHF. The CDR3, as DNA: TGCAGTGCTATAAAGGGGACAGGGTGGAATCAGCCCCAGCATTTT.

This clonotype was picked up many times. The junction departs from the called germline gene at one end, perhaps through a read error. V gene TRBV7-7 combines with J gene TRBJ2-1, with 7 nucleotides matching TRBD2. The CDR3 runs 15 residues. Germline CDR1 reads SSHAT; CDR2 reads FNYEAQ (reference sequence). The CDR3 nucleotides are TGTGCTAGCAGCTCCGGACTAGACTCCTACAATGAGCAGTTCTTC. Its protein product is CASSSGLDSYNEQFF. Full variable domain (missing parts from reference TRBV7-7 and TRBJ2-1): GAGVSQSPRYKVTKRGQDVTLRCDPISSHATLYWYQQALGQGPEFLTYFNYEAQPDKSGLPSDRFSAERPEGSISTLTIQRTEQRDSAMYRCASSSGLDSYNEQFFGPGTRLTVL.

This clonotype turned up a few times. The chain combines TRBV7-3 with TRBJ2-1; 10 bases are shared with TRBD1. Per germline, CDR1 SGHTA and CDR2 FQGTGA. The CDR3 runs 15 residues. The trim removed 7 bases at V and 3 bases at J, leaving 6 bases unmatched. Written as DNA, the CDR3 is TGTGCCAGCACCCGGACAGGGGGTGGCTACAATGAGCAGTTCTTC. It specifies CASTRTGGGYNEQFF.

In this sample, this clonotype turned up a few times. This sequence joins TRBV27 and TRBJ2-4; D gene ambiguous. The ends were cut back, 6 bases at V and 4 bases at J, with 13 bases in the middle. Germline V CDR1 and CDR2: MNHEY, SMNVEV (reference sequence). The CDR3 length is 14 residues. The CDR3 loop reads CASSPTSWKNIQYF. CDR3 DNA: TGTGCCAGCAGCCCGACGTCCTGGAAAAACATTCAGTACTTC.

The chain carries TRBV7-9 and TRBJ2-5; maybe TRBD1 (5 bases). The CDR3 runs 16 residues. Trimming removed 3 bases from V and 2 bases from J, with 16 bases in between. Germline CDR1 and CDR2: SEHNR and FQNEAQ (reference sequence). This CDR3 is CASSLFLWGAQETQYF. DNA of the CDR3: TGTGCCAGCAGCTTGTTTCTTTGGGGCGCACAAGAGACCCAGTACTTC.

In its sample, this clonotype was seen many times. The chain couples TRBV6-2 or TRBV6-3 to TRBJ2-1; 7 bases match TRBD2. The CDR3 consists of 15 residues. J was trimmed by 0 bases and V by 5 bases; bases with no gene match: 4. Germline-derived CDR1 and CDR2 are MNHEY and SVGEGT. CDR3 protein: CASSESGASYNEQFF. The CDR3 DNA is TGTGCCAGCAGTGAAAGCGGGGCCTCCTACAATGAGCAGTTCTTC.

A few counts support this clonotype. The J gene is TRBJ2-7, the V gene TRBV5-6; 8 positions agree with TRBD2. The CDR3 covers 18 residues. Trimming removed 1 base from V and 0 bases from J; junction bases left unmatched: 12. CDR1 is SGHDT, CDR2 YYEEEE, per germline. This CDR3 reads CASSLLAGSSGSSYEQYF. In DNA, the CDR3 is TGTGCCAGCAGCTTGTTGGCGGGGTCTAGCGGGTCCTCCTACGAGCAGTACTTC.

Ten or more counts support this clonotype. The chain employs TRBV5-1 and TRBJ2-7, with TRBD1 identical over 9 bases. CDR3 length equals 12 residues. Germline CDR1 SGHRS, CDR2 YFSETQ. Unmatched junction bases numbered 2, after V lost 4 bases and J lost 6 bases. For the CDR3, the DNA is TGCGCCAGCAGCCGGACAGGGGCCGAGCAGTACTTC. Translating gives CASSRTGAEQYF.

This chain joins TRBV29-1 and TRBJ2-2; D ambiguous. CDR3 length equals 14 residues. V was trimmed by 4 bases and J by 0 bases, leaving 9 bases between them. The germline V gene encodes CDR1 SQVTM and CDR2 ANQGSEA. This CDR3 is CSVAGFTNTGELFF. The DNA for the CDR3 is TGCAGCGTTGCAGGTTTCACGAACACCGGGGAGCTGTTTTTT.

There are a few counts of this clonotype. The rearrangement uses TRBV18 and TRBJ1-5, with D hard to call. Germline lookup yields CDR1 KGHSH and CDR2 LQKENI. Trimming shortened V by 3 bases and J by 11 bases, and 11 bases separated the two germline ends. This CDR3 is 12 amino acids long. The CDR3 reads CASSPADLTQHF. DNA for the CDR3: TGTGCCAGCTCACCCGCAGATTTAACCCAGCATTTT.

The table lists this clonotype with many counts. V and J are TRBV9 and TRBJ2-4, with D maybe TRBD1 (6 bases). Germline V CDR1 and CDR2: SGDLS, YYNGEE. Trimming took off 0 bases at V and 2 bases at J, with 12 bases between the two ends. The CDR3 has 16 amino acids. CDR3 sequence: CASSVAGGSTKNIQYF. Here the CDR3 DNA reads TGTGCCAGCAGCGTAGCTGGGGGCTCGACCAAAAACATTCAGTACTTC.

This clonotype was detected ten times or more. V gene TRBV2 combines with J gene TRBJ2-1; D is ambiguous. V lost 2 bases, J lost 3 bases, and 5 bases lay in between. The CDR3 loop spans 13 amino acids. From germline, CDR1 is SNHLY and CDR2 FYNNEI. CDR3 sequence reads: CASSELSYNEQFF. CDR3 sequence (DNA): TGTGCCAGCAGTGAACTGAGCTACAATGAGCAGTTCTTC.

This clonotype was counted many times. The V call is TRBV28, the J call TRBJ2-5, with 11 bases aligning to TRBD2. The germline CDR1 and CDR2 sequences are MDHEN and SYDVKM. The CDR3 covers 15 residues. Unmatched junction bases numbered 7, after V lost 8 bases and J lost 2 bases. As DNA, the CDR3 is TGTGCCAGCTTTTTAACTAGCGGGGGTCAAGAGACCCAGTACTTC. Translation gives CASFLTSGGQETQYF.

This chain uses TRBV21-1 with TRBJ2-3; TRBD1, the table's D call, lacks a check against the DNA. TRBV21-1 is recorded as a pseudogene. This CDR3 has 18 amino acids. The CDR3 is CASSIIPGTGAITDTQYF. The CDR3 DNA sequence: TGTGCCAGCAGCATTATTCCCGGGACAGGGGCTATCACAGATACGCAGTATTTT.

J is TRBJ1-4 and V is TRBV7-2, with D perhaps matching TRBD1 (5 bases). CDR3 length equals 15 residues. Germline values: CDR1 SGHTA, CDR2 FQGNSA. The V end was cut by 0 bases, the J end by 5 bases, with 10 bases between. The CDR3 DNA is TGTGCCAGCAGCTTAGCCGCAGGGTCAAATGAAAAACTGTTTTTT. The encoded protein is CASSLAAGSNEKLFF.

The table lists this clonotype with a few counts. The gene calls are TRBV6-1 and TRBJ2-7, with a weak D call TRBD1 (8 bases). The length of the CDR3 is 15 residues. Germline V CDR1 and CDR2: MNHNS, SASEGT. The V end lost 6 bases, the J end lost 5 bases, and 20 bases lay between the germline ends. The CDR3 is CASRSYRGGLDEQYF. For the CDR3, the DNA is TGTGCCAGCAGGTCTTACAGGGGGGGCCTGGACGAGCAGTACTTC.

The chain carries TRBV11-1 and TRBJ2-7; D call uncertain. The CDR3 totals 13 residues. With 3 bases removed from V and 3 bases from J, the gap between germline ends came to 9 bases. Germline loops: CDR1 SGHAT, CDR2 FQDESV (reference sequence). The CDR3 is CASSFGPGYEQYF. In DNA, the CDR3 is TGTGCCAGCAGCTTTGGACCGGGCTACGAGCAGTACTTC.

This clonotype was counted a few times. The rearrangement uses TRBV24-1 and TRBJ1-2; D ambiguous. In germline, CDR1 is KGHDR, CDR2 SFDVKD. V gave up 3 bases and J gave up 2 bases, with 6 bases separating them. CDR3 length: 13 residues. The CDR3 sequence: CATSDPPNYGYTF. CDR3 in DNA: TGTGCCACCAGTGATCCCCCCAACTATGGCTACACCTTC.

CDR3 in DNA: TGTGCCAGGCGGGGAGGGAGCGGTGAGCAGTTCTTC. Protein sequence: CARRGGSGEQFF. The rearrangement joins TRBV2 to TRBJ2-1; 7 bases line up with TRBD2. The CDR3 loop spans 12 amino acids. CDR1 is SNHLY, CDR2 FYNNEI, per germline. Trimming cost V 9 bases and J 9 bases; bases outside gene matches: 8.

This clonotype has only a few counts. The chain employs TRBV6-6 and TRBJ1-1, with TRBD1 matching over 7 bases. J lost 6 bases, V lost 6 bases, and 16 bases had no gene match. The CDR3 sequence is 16 residues long. The V gene's germline CDR1 is MNHNY and CDR2 SVGAGI (reference sequence). The CDR3, as DNA: TGTGCCAGCAGCCGAAGGGACAGTGGAGGATCCGCTGAAGCTTTCTTT. Its translation: CASSRRDSGGSAEAFF.

The V call is TRBV27, the J call TRBJ1-5, with 8 bases aligning to TRBD1. V trimming: 3 bases; J trimming: 9 bases; junction bases outside the gene matches: 7. This CDR3 is built from 14 residues. Per germline, CDR1 MNHEY and CDR2 SMNVEV (reference sequence). The CDR3 reads CASSFQTGDSPQHF. Here the CDR3 DNA reads TGTGCCAGCAGTTTCCAGACAGGGGATTCGCCCCAGCATTTT.

This clonotype came up a few times. The chain links TRBV19 to TRBJ1-5; D ambiguous. Germline assignment: CDR1 LNHDA and CDR2 SQIVND (reference sequence). This CDR3 region has 13 residues. The ends were cut back, 4 bases at V and 0 bases at J, with 4 bases in the middle. The DNA of the CDR3 is TGTGCCAGTAGTAGGGATAGCAATCAGCCCCAGCATTTT. It yields the protein CASSRDSNQPQHF.